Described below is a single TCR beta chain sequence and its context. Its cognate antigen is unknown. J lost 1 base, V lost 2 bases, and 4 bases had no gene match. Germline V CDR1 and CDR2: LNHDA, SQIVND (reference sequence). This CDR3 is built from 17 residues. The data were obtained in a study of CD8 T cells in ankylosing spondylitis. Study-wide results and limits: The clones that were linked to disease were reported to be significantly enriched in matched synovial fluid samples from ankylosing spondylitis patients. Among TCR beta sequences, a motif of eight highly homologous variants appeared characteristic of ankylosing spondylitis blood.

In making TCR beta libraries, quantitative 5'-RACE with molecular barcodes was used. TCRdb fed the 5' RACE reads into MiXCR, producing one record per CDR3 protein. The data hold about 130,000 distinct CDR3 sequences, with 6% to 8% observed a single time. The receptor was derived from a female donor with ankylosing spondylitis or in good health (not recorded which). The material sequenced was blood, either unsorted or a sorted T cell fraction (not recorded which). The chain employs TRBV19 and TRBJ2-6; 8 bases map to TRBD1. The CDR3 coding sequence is TGTGCCAGTAGTATAAACAGGGGGAGATCTGGGGCCAACGTCCTGACTTTC. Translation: CASSINRGRSGANVLTF.